This T cell receptor (beta chain) was observed in a study of Ad26.COV2.S vaccination and SARS-CoV-2 variants. The wider study: A COV1001 Ad26.COV2.S trial-arm participant provided the sample. Dosing was one shot or two shots 56 days apart.

Sample treatment: around 19 received Ad26.COV2.S at low or high dose, single or two shots; about 5 received placebo; per-sample allocation not given. The samples were gathered on day 63 after the first injection of vaccine or placebo. What was given as vaccine was an Ad26 vector encoding Wuhan-strain SARS-CoV-2 spike. Broader study findings: Spike-specific responses of CD8+ and CD4+ T cells were reported to display substantial breadth after vaccination.

Libraries were prepared by immunoSEQ multiplex PCR; TCRdb keeps only in-frame clonotypes and omits some of them. The table shows approximately 400,000 clones, with 85% occurring only once. As to this clone: What it binds is not known.

The CDR3 totals 15 residues. The germline V gene encodes CDR1 MNHEY and CDR2 SVGAGI. Trimming took 0 bases from V and 3 from J, leaving 12 bases between them. This receptor was taken from a person aged 18-65 years who received the Ad26.COV2.S COVID-19 vaccine or a placebo. The chain has TRBV6-5 and TRBJ2-7; D not resolved. The material was peripheral blood, obtained in a trial of Ad26.COV2.S vaccine versus placebo. Here the CDR3 reads CASSYSFGLSYEQYF. CDR3 DNA sequence: TGTGCCAGCAGTTACTCTTTCGGCCTAAGCTACGAGCAGTACTTC.